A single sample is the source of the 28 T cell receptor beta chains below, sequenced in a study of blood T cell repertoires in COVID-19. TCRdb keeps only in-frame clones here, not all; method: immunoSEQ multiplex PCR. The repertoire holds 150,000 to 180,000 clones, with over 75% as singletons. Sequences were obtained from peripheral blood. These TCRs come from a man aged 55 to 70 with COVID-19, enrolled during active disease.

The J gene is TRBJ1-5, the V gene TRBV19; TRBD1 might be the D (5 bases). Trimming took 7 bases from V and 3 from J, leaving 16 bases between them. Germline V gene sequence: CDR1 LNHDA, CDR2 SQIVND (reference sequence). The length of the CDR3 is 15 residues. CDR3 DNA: TGTGCCAGTACAAGCGCGGGGGGTTTCAATCAGCCCCAGCATTTT. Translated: CASTSAGGFNQPQHF.

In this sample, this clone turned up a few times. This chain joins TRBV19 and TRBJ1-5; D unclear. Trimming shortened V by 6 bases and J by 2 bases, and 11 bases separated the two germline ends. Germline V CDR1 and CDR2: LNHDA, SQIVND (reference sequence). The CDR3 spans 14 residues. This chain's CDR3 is CASSHTEGNQPQHF. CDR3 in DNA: TGTGCCAGTAGCCACACGGAGGGCAATCAGCCCCAGCATTTT.

This chain's CDR3 is CASRQLRANSPLHF. The CDR3 DNA follows: TGTGCCAGCAGGCAACTCAGGGCTAATTCACCCCTCCACTTT. This chain links TRBV3-1 (or the pseudogene TRBV3-2) with TRBJ1-6; tentative D call: TRBD1 (5 bases). This CDR3 contains 14 residues. V was trimmed by 6 bases and J by 6 bases, leaving 12 bases between them. Germline assignment: CDR1 LGHDT and CDR2 YNNKEL (reference sequence).

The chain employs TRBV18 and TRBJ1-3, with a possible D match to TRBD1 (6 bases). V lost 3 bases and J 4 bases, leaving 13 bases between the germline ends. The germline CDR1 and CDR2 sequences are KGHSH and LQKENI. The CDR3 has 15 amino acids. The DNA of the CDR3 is TGTGCCAGCTCACCGAAACAGGGAATCGGAAACACCATATATTTT. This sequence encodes CASSPKQGIGNTIYF.

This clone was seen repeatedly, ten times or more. In DNA, the CDR3 is TGCAGCGTTCTCGGGACAGGGCGGACTGAAGCTTTCTTT. It specifies CSVLGTGRTEAFF. V and J are TRBV29-1 and TRBJ1-1; 9 bases fit TRBD1. The ends lost 5 bases at V and 5 bases at J; junction bases unmatched: 6. CDR1 is SQVTM, CDR2 ANQGSEA, per germline. This CDR3 comprises 13 residues.

In DNA form, the CDR3 reads TGTGCCAGCCGAGTAAACAATCAGCCCCAGCATTTT. Residues: CASRVNNQPQHF. J is TRBJ1-5 and V is TRBV28; D not certain. The CDR3 consists of 12 residues. V was trimmed by 8 bases and J by 3 bases, leaving 8 bases between them. Germline V CDR1 and CDR2: MDHEN, SYDVKM.

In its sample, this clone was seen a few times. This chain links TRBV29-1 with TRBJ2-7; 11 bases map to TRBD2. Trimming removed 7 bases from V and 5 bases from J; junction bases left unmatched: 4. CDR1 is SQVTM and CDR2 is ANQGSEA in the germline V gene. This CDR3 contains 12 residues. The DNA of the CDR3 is TGCAGCGCGACTAGCGGGACGAACGAGCAGTACTTC. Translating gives CSATSGTNEQYF.

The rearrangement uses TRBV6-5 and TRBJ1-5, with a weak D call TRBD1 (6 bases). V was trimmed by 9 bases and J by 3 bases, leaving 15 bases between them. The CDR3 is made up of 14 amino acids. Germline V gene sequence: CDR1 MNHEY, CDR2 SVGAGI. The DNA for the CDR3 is TGTGCCAGTGCGAAGGGGGTAGTCAATCAGCCCCAGCATTTT. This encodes CASAKGVVNQPQHF.

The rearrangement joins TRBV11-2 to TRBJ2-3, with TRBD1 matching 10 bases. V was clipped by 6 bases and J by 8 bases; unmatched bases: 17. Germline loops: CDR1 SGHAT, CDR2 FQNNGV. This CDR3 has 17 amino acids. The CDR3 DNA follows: TGTGCCAGCAGAAACCACGGACAGGGGGGGATGTTGGGTACGCAGTATTTT. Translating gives CASRNHGQGGMLGTQYF.

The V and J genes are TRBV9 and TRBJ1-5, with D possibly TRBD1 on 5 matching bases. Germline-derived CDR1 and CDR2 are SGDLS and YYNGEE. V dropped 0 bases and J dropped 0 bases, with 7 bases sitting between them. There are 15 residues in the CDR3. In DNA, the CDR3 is TGTGCCAGCAGCGTAGCAGGGAATAGCAATCAGCCCCAGCATTTT. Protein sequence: CASSVAGNSNQPQHF.

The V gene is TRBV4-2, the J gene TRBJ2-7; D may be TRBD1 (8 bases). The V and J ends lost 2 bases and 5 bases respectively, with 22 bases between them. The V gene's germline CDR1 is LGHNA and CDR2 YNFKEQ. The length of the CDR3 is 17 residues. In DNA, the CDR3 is TGTGCCAGCAGCCAATGGGGGGGGTCGACAGGGGCCAACGAGCAGTACTTC. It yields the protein CASSQWGGSTGANEQYF.

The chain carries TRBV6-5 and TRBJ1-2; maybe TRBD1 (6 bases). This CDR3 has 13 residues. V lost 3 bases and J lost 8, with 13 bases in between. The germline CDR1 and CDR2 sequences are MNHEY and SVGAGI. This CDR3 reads CASSYIQGRGYTF. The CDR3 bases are TGTGCCAGCAGTTATATCCAGGGGCGCGGCTACACCTTC.

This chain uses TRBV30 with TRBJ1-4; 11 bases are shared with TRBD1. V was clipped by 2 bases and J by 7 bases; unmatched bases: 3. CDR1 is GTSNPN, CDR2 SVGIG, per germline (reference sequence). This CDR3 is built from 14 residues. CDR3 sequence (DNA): TGTGCCTGGAGTCCCGGACAGGGGGCTGAAAAACTGTTTTTT. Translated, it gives CAWSPGQGAEKLFF.

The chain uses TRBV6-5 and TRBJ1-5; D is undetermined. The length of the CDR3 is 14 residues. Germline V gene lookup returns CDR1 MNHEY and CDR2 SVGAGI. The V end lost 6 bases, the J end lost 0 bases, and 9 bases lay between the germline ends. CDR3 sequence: CASRTYSSNQPQHF. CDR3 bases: TGTGCCAGCAGGACATACAGTAGCAATCAGCCCCAGCATTTT.

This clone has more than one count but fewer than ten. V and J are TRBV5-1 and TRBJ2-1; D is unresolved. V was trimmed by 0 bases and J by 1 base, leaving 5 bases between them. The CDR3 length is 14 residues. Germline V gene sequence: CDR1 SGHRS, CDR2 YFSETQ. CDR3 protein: CASSLALSYNEQFF. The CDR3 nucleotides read TGCGCCAGCAGCTTGGCCCTATCCTACAATGAGCAGTTCTTC.

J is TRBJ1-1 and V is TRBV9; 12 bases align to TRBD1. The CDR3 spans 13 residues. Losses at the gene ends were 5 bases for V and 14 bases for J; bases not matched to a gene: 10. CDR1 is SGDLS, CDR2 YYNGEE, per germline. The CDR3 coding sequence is TGTGCCAGCAGGAATAGTGGGACAGGGGGCGTCTTCTTT. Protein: CASRNSGTGGVFF.

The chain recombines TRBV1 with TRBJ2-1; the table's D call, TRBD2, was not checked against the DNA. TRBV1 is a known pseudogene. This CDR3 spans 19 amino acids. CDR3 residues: CTSSHTPLGGTSGLNEQFF. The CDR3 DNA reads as TGCACCAGCAGCCATACCCCGCTGGGCGGGACTAGCGGCCTCAATGAGCAGTTCTTC.

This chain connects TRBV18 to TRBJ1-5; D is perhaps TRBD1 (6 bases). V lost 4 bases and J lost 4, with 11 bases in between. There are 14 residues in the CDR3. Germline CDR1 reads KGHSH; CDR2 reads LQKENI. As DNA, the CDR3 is TGTGCCAGCTCACTGACAGGTTCGAATCAGCCCCAGCATTTT. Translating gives CASSLTGSNQPQHF.

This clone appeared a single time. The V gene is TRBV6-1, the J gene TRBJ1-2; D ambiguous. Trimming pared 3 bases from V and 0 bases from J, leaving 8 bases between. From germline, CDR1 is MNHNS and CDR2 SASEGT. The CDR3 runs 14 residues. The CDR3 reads CASSEGGTNYGYTF. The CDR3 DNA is TGTGCCAGCAGTGAGGGAGGGACTAACTATGGCTACACCTTC.

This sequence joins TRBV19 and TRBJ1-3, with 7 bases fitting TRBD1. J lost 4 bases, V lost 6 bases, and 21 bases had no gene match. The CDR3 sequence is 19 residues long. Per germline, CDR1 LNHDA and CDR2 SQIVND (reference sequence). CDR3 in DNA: TGTGCCAGTAGCCTAACGAGAGACAGGGAAGGCCAGATGGGAAACACCATATATTTT. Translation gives CASSLTRDREGQMGNTIYF.

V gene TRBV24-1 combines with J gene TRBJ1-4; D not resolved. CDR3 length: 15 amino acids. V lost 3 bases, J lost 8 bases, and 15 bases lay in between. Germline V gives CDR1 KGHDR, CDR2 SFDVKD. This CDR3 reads CATSDTRGLGEKLFF. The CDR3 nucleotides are TGTGCCACCAGTGATACCCGGGGTCTCGGAGAAAAACTGTTTTTT.

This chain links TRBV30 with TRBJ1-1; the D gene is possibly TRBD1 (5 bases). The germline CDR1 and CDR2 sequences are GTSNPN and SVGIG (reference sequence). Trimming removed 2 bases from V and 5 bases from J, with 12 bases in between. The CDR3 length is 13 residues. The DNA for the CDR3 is TGTGCCTGGAGTTCACAGGCGGGGACTGAAGCTTTCTTT. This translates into CAWSSQAGTEAFF.

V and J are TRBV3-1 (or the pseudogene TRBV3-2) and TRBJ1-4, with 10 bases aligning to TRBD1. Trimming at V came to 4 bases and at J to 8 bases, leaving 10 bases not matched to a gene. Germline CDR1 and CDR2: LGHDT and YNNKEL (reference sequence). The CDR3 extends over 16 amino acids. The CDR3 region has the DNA TGTGCCAGCAGCCGGCCGAACGACAGGGGGCACGAAAAACTGTTTTTT. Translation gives CASSRPNDRGHEKLFF.

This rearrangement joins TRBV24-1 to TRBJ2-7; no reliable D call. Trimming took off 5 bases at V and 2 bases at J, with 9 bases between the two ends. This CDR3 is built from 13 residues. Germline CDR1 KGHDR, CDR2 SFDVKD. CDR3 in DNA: TGTGCCACCAGTGTACGGAGACCCTACGAGCAGTACTTC. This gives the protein CATSVRRPYEQYF.

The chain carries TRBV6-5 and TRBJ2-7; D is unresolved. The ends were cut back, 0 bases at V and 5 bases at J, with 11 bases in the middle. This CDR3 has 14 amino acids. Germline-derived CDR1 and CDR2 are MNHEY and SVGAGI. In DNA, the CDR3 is TGTGCCAGCAGTTACTCGAATACCGAGGACGAGCAGTACTTC. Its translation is CASSYSNTEDEQYF.

CDR3 sequence: CASRDRGHGWTEAFF. Here the CDR3 DNA reads TGTGCCAGCCGGGACAGGGGGCATGGTTGGACTGAAGCTTTCTTT. J is TRBJ1-1 and V is TRBV19; 12 nucleotides agree with TRBD1. J lost 5 bases, V lost 9 bases, and 10 bases had no gene match. Germline values: CDR1 LNHDA, CDR2 SQIVND (reference sequence). The CDR3 totals 15 residues. Using reference TRBV19 and TRBJ1-1 for the parts outside the CDR3, the full variable domain is DGGITQSPKYLFRKEGQNVTLSCEQNLNHDAMYWYRQDPGQGLRLIYYSQIVNDFQKGDIAEGYSVSREKKESFPLTVTSAQKNPTAFYLCASRDRGHGWTEAFFGQGTRLTVV.

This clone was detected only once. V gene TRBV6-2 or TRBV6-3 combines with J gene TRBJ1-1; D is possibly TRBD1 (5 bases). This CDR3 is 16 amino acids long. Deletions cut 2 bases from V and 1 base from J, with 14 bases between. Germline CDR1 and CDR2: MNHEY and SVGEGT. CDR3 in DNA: TGTGCCAGCAGTTACCGCAGGGTTAGGAGGAACACTGAAGCTTTCTTT. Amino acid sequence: CASSYRRVRRNTEAFF.

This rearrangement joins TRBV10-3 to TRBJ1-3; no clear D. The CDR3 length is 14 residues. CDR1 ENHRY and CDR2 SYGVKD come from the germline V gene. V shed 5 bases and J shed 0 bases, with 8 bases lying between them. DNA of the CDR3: TGTGCCATCAGTTCGGCGGACTCTGGAAACACCATATATTTT. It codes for CAISSADSGNTIYF.